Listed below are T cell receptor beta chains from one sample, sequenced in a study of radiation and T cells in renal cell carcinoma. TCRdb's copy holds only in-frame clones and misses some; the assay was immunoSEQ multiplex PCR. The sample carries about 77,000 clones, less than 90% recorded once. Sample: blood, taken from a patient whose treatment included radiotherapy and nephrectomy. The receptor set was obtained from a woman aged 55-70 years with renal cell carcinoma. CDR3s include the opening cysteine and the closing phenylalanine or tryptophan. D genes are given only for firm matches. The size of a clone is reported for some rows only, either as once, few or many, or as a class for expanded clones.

TGTGCCAGCATCCAGTCCAGTTTGCGTAGAGAGTATAGCAATCAGCCCCAGCATTTT | CASIQSSLRREYSNQPQHF | TRBV5-5 | . | 19 | few | TRBJ1-5
TGTGCCAGTAATAACAACTACGAGCAGTACTTC | CASNNNYEQYF | TRBV19 | . | 11 | . | TRBJ2-7
TGTGCCAGCAGTCACAGGGTAGTAAGGAATCAGCCCCAGCATTTT | CASSHRVVRNQPQHF | TRBV5-6 | . | 15 | . | TRBJ1-5
TGTGCCAGCAGTTTTGCCGGGACAGGGCGTTCGGATACGCAGTATTTT | CASSFAGTGRSDTQYF | TRBV28 | TRBD1 | 16 | . | TRBJ2-3
TGTGCCAGCAGTTTATCTTCCGGGCCTAACTATGGCTACACCTTC | CASSLSSGPNYGYTF | TRBV27 | . | 15 | few | TRBJ1-2
TGCGCCAGCAGCCAAGACTCCTTGGGTGATATCTACAATGAGCAGTTCTTC | CASSQDSLGDIYNEQFF | TRBV4-3 | . | 17 | . | TRBJ2-1
TGTGCCAGCAGCTTGAAAGGGCCGGGGAATTCACCCCTCCACTTT | CASSLKGPGNSPLHF | TRBV5-6 | . | 15 | . | TRBJ1-6
TGTGCCAGCAGCTTAGGGACAGGGGTGTTGAATGAAAAACTGTTTTTT | CASSLGTGVLNEKLFF | TRBV7-9 | TRBD1 | 16 | . | TRBJ1-4
TGCGCCAGCAGTCATCCCGCCCTAACACAAGCCAAAAACATTCAGTACTTC | CASSHPALTQAKNIQYF | TRBV23-1 | . | 17 | . | TRBJ2-4
TGCGCCAGCAGCTGGGACAGGGAGGGTGAGACCCAGTACTTC | CASSWDREGETQYF | TRBV4-1 | TRBD1 | 14 | . | TRBJ2-5
TGTGCCAGCAGCAAATGGGCGGCGGGGGATGAAAAACTGTTTTTT | CASSKWAAGDEKLFF | TRBV9 | . | 15 | . | TRBJ1-4
TGTGCCAGCAGCCAAGATTGGGACAGATCCTACAATGAGCAGTTCTTC | CASSQDWDRSYNEQFF | TRBV4-2 | TRBD1 | 16 | once | TRBJ2-1
TGTGCCAGCAGCCAAGATAAATCTGGGGCCAACGTCCTGACTTTC | CASSQDKSGANVLTF | TRBV4-1 | . | 15 | . | TRBJ2-6
TGTGCCAGTAGCGAGACAGGGGCGAATGAGGATACGCAGTATTTT | CASSETGANEDTQYF | TRBV19 | TRBD1 | 15 | . | TRBJ2-3
TGTGCCAGCAGCTTGTCGCCGGGCAGGTCTGGAAACACCATATATTTT | CASSLSPGRSGNTIYF | TRBV5-4 | . | 16 | . | TRBJ1-3
TGTGCCTGGAGCGCCGGGTCTTATAGCAATCAGCCCCAGCATTTT | CAWSAGSYSNQPQHF | TRBV30 | . | 15 | . | TRBJ1-5
TGTGCCAGCAGCGTCGGACAGGGAACTAACTACGAGCAGTACTTC | CASSVGQGTNYEQYF | TRBV9 | TRBD1 | 15 | . | TRBJ2-7
TGTGCCAGCAGCGCTAGCCCAGGGGGAGCGGCGGGAGGGGGTGAGCAGTTCTTC | CASSASPGGAAGGGEQFF | TRBV9 | TRBD2 | 18 | . | TRBJ2-1
TGTGCCAGCAGCTTCGATGCGAACATAAACTATGGCTACACCTTC | CASSFDANINYGYTF | TRBV7-3 | . | 15 | . | TRBJ1-2
TGTGCCAGCAGGGGGCTTAGCGGGATCTACGAGCAGTACTTC | CASRGLSGIYEQYF | TRBV6-6 | TRBD2 | 14 | . | TRBJ2-7
TGCGCCAGCAGCTTGGAGGGGGGGCCTGGGGCCAACGTCCTGACTTTC | CASSLEGGPGANVLTF | TRBV5-1 | . | 16 | . | TRBJ2-6
TGCGCCAGCAGACTCCCGACAGGGTGGGGCACCGGGGAGCTGTTTTTT | CASRLPTGWGTGELFF | TRBV5-1 | TRBD1 | 16 | . | TRBJ2-2
TGTGCCAGCAGTCCAAGGACCCGCTTTCGGCCCCAGCATTTT | CASSPRTRFRPQHF | TRBV28 | . | 14 | . | TRBJ1-5
TGCGCCAGCAGCTGGGGGAAACTAGCGGGGGGGCCCCCAGATACGCAGTATTTT | CASSWGKLAGGPPDTQYF | TRBV5-1 | TRBD2 | 18 | . | TRBJ2-3
TGTGCCATCAGCCTCGGCGACAGTTCATCCTGGGGCTACACCTTC | CAISLGDSSSWGYTF | TRBV6-6 | . | 15 | . | TRBJ1-2
TGTGCCAGCAGAGCAGGGGCGCAAGAAGAAGGCTACACCTTC | CASRAGAQEEGYTF | TRBV2 | . | 14 | . | TRBJ1-2
TGTGCCAGCAGCTTGGGACCCGCCAGCACTGAAGCTTTCTTT | CASSLGPASTEAFF | TRBV5-4 | . | 14 | . | TRBJ1-1
TGTGCCAGTAGTATAAGACTAGCGGACTCCTACGAGCAGTACTTC | CASSIRLADSYEQYF | TRBV19 | TRBD2 | 15 | once | TRBJ2-7
TGTGCCAGTAGTATAGAGACCTTAGGCCCCCAGCATTTT | CASSIETLGPQHF | TRBV19 | . | 13 | few | TRBJ1-5
TGTGCCAGCACCGAAGGACAGGCAAGTCAGCCCCAGCATTTT | CASTEGQASQPQHF | TRBV2 | TRBD1 | 14 | . | TRBJ1-5
TGTGCCTGGGGCGGCGGGAGTTCCTACGAGCAGTACTTC | CAWGGGSSYEQYF | TRBV30 | TRBD2 | 13 | . | TRBJ2-7
TGTGCCACCAGCAGAGATTTGAGGGTTGGCACCGGGGAGCTGTTTTTT | CATSRDLRVGTGELFF | TRBV15 | . | 16 | . | TRBJ2-2
TGTGCCAGCAGCGTAGGTGGCACCGGGGAGCTGTTTTTT | CASSVGGTGELFF | TRBV9 | . | 13 | . | TRBJ2-2
TGTGCCAGCAGCTTAGCGCTTCAGCAAGAGACCCAGTACTTC | CASSLALQQETQYF | TRBV7-9 | . | 14 | . | TRBJ2-5
TGTGCCAGCTCGACCAATCGGAACAAGCGCGACGAGCAGTACTTC | CASSTNRNKRDEQYF | TRBV18 | . | 15 | . | TRBJ2-7
TGCGCCAGCAGCTTGGCCAGCCTCGAGACCCAGTACTTC | CASSLASLETQYF | TRBV5-1 | . | 13 | . | TRBJ2-5
TGTGCCAGCATCCCGGGGGTCGGACAAGAGACCCAGTACTTC | CASIPGVGQETQYF | TRBV28 | . | 14 | . | TRBJ2-5
TGTGCCAGCTCACCATTGGCTAGCGGGAGGGCATTCGACGAGCAGTACTTC | CASSPLASGRAFDEQYF | TRBV18 | TRBD2 | 17 | . | TRBJ2-7
TGTGCCATCAGCACATACAGGGGGAGAAGGGAAGAGACCCAGTACTTC | CAISTYRGRREETQYF | TRBV10-3 | TRBD1 | 16 | few | TRBJ2-5
TGTGCCAGCAGTTCCTGGCAGGGTCCACTCTACGAGCAGTACTTC | CASSSWQGPLYEQYF | TRBV28 | . | 15 | . | TRBJ2-7
TGTGCCAGCAGCTCGCCCCAGACCCAGTACTTC | CASSSPQTQYF | TRBV11-2 | . | 11 | . | TRBJ2-5
TGTGCCAGCAGTTTATCCGGTGGTTATAGCAATCAGCCCCAGCATTTT | CASSLSGGYSNQPQHF | TRBV28 | . | 16 | . | TRBJ1-5
TGTGCCAGCAGCTTATGGGCAACTCAAGAGACCCAGTACTTC | CASSLWATQETQYF | TRBV7-2 | . | 14 | . | TRBJ2-5
TGTGCCAGCAGCCGAACAACAGGGGGCGCTTGGACTGAAGCTTTCTTT | CASSRTTGGAWTEAFF | TRBV27 | TRBD1 | 16 | . | TRBJ1-1
TGTGCCAGTAGTATCCAGGTGGGGGGGGGCCCACAAGAGACCCAGTACTTC | CASSIQVGGGPQETQYF | TRBV19 | . | 17 | . | TRBJ2-5
TGTGCCAGCAGACGCCCGGGACAGGGCTACGAGCAGTACTTC | CASRRPGQGYEQYF | TRBV28 | TRBD1 | 14 | . | TRBJ2-7
TGTGCCAGCAGTAGACAGGGGGCAACTGAAGCTTTCTTT | CASSRQGATEAFF | TRBV2 | TRBD1 | 13 | . | TRBJ1-1
TGCAGCGGGGGCTTTGGGGGCCAAGAGACCCAGTACTTC | CSGGFGGQETQYF | TRBV29-1 | . | 13 | few | TRBJ2-5
TGTGCCAGCAGTTTGTCGGGAGGGGGGGGGCCCACAGATACGCAGTATTTT | CASSLSGGGGPTDTQYF | TRBV27 | TRBD2 | 17 | few | TRBJ2-3
TGTGCCAGCAGCCCCGCAGGGAGCGATGAGCAGTTCTTC | CASSPAGSDEQFF | TRBV7-3 | . | 13 | few | TRBJ2-1
TGTGCCAGCAGCTCCCCGGAGGACCAAGAGACCCAGTACTTC | CASSSPEDQETQYF | TRBV7-9 | . | 14 | . | TRBJ2-5
TGCAGTGCGTTGAGGGTGGACGAGCAGTACTTC | CSALRVDEQYF | TRBV20-1 | . | 11 | . | TRBJ2-7
TGCAGTGCTAGTTACTACGGTACGCAGTATTTT | CSASYYGTQYF | TRBV20-1 | . | 11 | . | TRBJ2-3
TGTGCCAGTAGTATCTATGAGAACACTGAAGCTTTCTTT | CASSIYENTEAFF | TRBV19 | . | 13 | . | TRBJ1-1